This T cell receptor beta chain came from a study of long-term antiretroviral therapy in people with HIV. Germline V CDR1 and CDR2: SGHTA, FQGNSA. The CDR3 extends over 19 amino acids. Germline trimming cut 3 bases from V and 0 bases from J; bases unmatched to any gene: 13. Turning to this clone: Its antigen is not identified.

General study points: Therapy changes, viral resistance and ART adherence were not documented in the available data. ART-treated samples gained diversity yet remained below transplant donor controls.

This was the immunoSEQ v3.0 assay at survey level. Method: immunoSEQ multiplex PCR; TCRdb's copy keeps in-frame clones and lacks some. Here the sample spans 23,000 or so clones, just over 90% being singletons. The United States was where all participants with HIV were treated. The specimen comprised unsorted PBMCs, sampled 7.6 years after starting antiretroviral therapy. This sequence was found in a woman between 40 and 50 years old with HIV. The chain employs TRBV7-2 and TRBJ1-3; 8 positions match TRBD1. The CDR3 region is CASSFSRGLSTISGNTIYF. In nucleotides, the CDR3 is TGTGCCAGCAGCTTCTCCAGGGGGCTAAGTACTATCTCTGGAAACACCATATATTTT.